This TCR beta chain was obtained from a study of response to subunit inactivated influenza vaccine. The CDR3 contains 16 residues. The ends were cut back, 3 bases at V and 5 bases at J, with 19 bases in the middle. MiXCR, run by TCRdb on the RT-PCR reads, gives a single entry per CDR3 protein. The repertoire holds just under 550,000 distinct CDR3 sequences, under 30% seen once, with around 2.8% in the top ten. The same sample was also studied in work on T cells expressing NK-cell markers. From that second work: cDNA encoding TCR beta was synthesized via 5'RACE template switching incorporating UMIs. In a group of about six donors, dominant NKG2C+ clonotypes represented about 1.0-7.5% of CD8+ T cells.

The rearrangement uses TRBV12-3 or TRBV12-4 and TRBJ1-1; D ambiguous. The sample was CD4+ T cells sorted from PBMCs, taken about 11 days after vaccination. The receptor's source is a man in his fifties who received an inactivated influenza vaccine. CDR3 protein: CASSFRTAVFRTEAFF. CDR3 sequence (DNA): TGTGCCAGCAGTTTTAGAACGGCCGTGTTCCGGACTGAAGCTTTCTTT.